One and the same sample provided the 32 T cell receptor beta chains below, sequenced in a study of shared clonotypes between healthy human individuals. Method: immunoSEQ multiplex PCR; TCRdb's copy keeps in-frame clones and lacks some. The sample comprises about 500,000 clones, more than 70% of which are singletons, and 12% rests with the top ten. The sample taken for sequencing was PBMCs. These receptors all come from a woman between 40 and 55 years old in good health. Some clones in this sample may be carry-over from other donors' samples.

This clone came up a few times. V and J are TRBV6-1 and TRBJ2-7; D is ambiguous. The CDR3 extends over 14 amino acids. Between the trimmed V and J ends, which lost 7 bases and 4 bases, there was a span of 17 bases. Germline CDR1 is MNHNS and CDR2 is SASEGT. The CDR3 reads CASTLDGYWYEQYF. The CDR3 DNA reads TGTGCCAGCACCCTCGACGGCTACTGGTACGAGCAGTACTTC.

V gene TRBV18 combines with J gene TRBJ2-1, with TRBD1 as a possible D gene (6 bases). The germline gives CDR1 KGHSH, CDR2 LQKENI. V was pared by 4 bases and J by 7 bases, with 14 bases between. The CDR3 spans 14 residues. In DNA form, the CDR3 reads TGTGCCAGCTCACGTGGGGCCCAGGGGAATGAGCAGTTCTTC. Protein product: CASSRGAQGNEQFF. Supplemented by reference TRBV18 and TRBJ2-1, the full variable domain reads NAGVMQNPRHLVRRRGQEARLRCSPMKGHSHVYWYRQLPEEGLKFMVYLQKENIIDESGMPKERFSAEFPKEGPSILRIQQVVRGDSAAYFCASSRGAQGNEQFFGPGTRLTVL.

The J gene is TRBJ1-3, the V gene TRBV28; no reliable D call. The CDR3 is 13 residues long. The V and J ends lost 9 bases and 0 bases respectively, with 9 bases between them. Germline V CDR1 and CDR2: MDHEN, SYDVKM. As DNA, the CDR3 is TGTGCCAGTCGCTACTCCTCTGGAAACACCATATATTTT. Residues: CASRYSSGNTIYF.

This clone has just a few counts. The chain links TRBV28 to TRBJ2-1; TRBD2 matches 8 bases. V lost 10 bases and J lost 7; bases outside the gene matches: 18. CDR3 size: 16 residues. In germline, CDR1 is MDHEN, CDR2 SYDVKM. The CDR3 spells CATQGASGLDWNEQFF. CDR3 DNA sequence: TGTGCCACCCAGGGAGCTAGCGGGCTGGATTGGAATGAGCAGTTCTTC.

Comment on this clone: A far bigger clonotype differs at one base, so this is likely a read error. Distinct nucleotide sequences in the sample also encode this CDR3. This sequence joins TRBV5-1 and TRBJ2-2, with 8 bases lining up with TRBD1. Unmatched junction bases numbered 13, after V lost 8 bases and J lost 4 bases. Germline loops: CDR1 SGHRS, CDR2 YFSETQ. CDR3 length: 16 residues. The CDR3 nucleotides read TGCGCCAGTAGCAGAGAGACAGGGGTTGGCACCGGGGAGCTGTTTTTT. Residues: CASSRETGVGTGELFF.

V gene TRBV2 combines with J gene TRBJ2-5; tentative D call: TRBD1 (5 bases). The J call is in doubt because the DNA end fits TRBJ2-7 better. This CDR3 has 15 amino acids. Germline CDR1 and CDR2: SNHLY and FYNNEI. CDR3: CASKVGTGNSYEQYF. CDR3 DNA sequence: TGTGCCAGCAAAGTAGGCACAGGAAACTCGTACGAGCAGTACTTC.

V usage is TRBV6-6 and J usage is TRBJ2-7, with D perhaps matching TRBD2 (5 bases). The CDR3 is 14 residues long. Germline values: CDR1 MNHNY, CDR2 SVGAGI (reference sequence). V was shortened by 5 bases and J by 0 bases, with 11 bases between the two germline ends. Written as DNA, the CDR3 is TGTGCCAGCAGTGACTATAGGAGCTCCTACGAGCAGTACTTC. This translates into CASSDYRSSYEQYF.

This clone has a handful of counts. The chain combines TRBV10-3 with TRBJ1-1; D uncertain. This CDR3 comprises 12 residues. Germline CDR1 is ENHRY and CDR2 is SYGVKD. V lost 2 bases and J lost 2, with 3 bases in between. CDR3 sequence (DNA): TGTGCCATCAGTGAGACAAACACTGAAGCTTTCTTT. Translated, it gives CAISETNTEAFF.

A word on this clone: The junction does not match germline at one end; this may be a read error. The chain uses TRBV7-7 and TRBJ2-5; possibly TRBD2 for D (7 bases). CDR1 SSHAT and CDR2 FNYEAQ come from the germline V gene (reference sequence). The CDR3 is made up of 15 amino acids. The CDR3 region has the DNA TGTGCTAGCAGCTTAGGGGGGGCCCAAGAAGAGACCCAGTACTTC. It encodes CASSLGGAQEETQYF.

This CDR3 reads CASRRRQGPQHF. CDR3 DNA sequence: TGTGCCAGCAGGCGGCGACAGGGCCCCCAGCATTTT. This chain links TRBV28 with TRBJ1-5; 7 bases are a match to TRBD1. Looked up from germline, CDR1 is MDHEN and CDR2 is SYDVKM. The CDR3 is made up of 12 amino acids. Unmatched junction bases numbered 6, after V lost 6 bases and J lost 10 bases.

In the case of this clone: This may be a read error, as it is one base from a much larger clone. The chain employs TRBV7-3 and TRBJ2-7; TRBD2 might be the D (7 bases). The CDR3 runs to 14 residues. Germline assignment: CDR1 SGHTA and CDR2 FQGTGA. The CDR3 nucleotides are TGTGCCAGCAGCTTAGGGGGGGCGCTCAACGAGCAGTGCTTC. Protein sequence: CASSLGGALNEQCF.

The CDR3 DNA reads TGCAGCGTTGATCGGGTATTCCAAGAGACCCAGTACTTC. Translation gives CSVDRVFQETQYF. The rearrangement joins TRBV29-1 to TRBJ2-5; D gene uncertain. The V and J ends lost 3 bases and 1 base respectively, with 9 bases between them. Germline CDR1 and CDR2: SQVTM and ANQGSEA. This CDR3 is 13 amino acids long. Full variable domain (outside the CDR3, taken from reference TRBV29-1 and TRBJ2-5): SAVISQKPSRDICQRGTSLTIQCQVDSQVTMMFWYRQQPGQSLTLIATANQGSEATYESGFVIDKFPISRPNLTFSTLTVSNMSPEDSSIYLCSVDRVFQETQYFGPGTRLLVL.

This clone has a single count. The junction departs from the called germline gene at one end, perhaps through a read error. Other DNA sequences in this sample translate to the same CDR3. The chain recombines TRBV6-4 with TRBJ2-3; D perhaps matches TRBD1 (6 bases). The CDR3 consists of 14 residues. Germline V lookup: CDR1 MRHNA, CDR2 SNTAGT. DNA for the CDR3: TGTGCCAGCAGTGGCTCAGGGGAGTCAGATACGCAGTACTTT. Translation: CASSGSGESDTQYF.

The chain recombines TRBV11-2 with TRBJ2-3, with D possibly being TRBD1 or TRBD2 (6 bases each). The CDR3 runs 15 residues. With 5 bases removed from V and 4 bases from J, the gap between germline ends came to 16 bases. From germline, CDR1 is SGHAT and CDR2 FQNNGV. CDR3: CASSQIGGLADTQYF. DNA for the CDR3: TGTGCCAGCAGCCAGATCGGGGGCTTGGCAGATACGCAGTATTTT.

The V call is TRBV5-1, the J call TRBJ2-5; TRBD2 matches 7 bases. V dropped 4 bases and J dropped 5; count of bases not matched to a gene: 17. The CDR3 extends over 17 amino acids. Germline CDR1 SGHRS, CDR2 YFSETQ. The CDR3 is CASSAGSMGGPGETQYF. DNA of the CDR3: TGCGCCAGCAGCGCGGGGAGTATGGGAGGGCCGGGGGAGACCCAGTACTTC.

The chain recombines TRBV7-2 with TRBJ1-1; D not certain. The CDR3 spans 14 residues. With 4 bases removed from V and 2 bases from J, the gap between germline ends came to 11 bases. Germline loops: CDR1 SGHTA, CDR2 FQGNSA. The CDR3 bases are TGTGCCAGCAGCTACCCGGCGCCTAACACTGAAGCTTTCTTT. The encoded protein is CASSYPAPNTEAFF.

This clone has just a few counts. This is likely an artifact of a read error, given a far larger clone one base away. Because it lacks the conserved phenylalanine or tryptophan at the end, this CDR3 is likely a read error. CDR3 sequence: CAWTNGGGNQPQHL. The CDR3 DNA reads as TGTGCCTGGACCAATGGGGGGGGAAATCAGCCCCAGCATCTT. The gene calls are TRBV30 and TRBJ1-5, with a tentative D call TRBD1 (5 bases). CDR3 size: 14 residues. Trimming stripped 4 bases from V and 4 bases from J, with 14 bases between. Germline V gene sequence: CDR1 GTSNPN, CDR2 SVGIG (reference sequence).

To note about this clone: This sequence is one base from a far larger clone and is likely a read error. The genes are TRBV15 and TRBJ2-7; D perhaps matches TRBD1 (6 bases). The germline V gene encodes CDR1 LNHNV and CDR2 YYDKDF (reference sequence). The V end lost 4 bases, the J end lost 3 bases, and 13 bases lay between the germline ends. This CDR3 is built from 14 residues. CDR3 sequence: CATSKAGTYYEQYF. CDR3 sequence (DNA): TGTGCCACCAGCAAAGCCGGGACATACTACGAGCAGTACTTC.

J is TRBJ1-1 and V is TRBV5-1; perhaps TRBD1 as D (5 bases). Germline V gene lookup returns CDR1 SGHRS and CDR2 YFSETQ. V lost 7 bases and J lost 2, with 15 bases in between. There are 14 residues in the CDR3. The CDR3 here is CASRLSGDNTEAFF. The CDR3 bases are TGCGCCAGCCGTTTATCGGGGGATAACACTGAAGCTTTCTTT.

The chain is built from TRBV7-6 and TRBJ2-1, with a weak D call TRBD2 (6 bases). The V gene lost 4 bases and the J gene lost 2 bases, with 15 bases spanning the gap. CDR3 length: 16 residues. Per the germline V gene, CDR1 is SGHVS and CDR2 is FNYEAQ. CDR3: CASSSLAGRTYNEQFF. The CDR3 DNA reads TGTGCCAGCAGCTCCCTCGCGGGAAGAACCTACAATGAGCAGTTCTTC. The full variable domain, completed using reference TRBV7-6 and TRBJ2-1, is GAGVSQSPRYKVTKRGQDVALRCDPISGHVSLYWYRQALGQGPEFLTYFNYEAQQDKSGLPNDRFSAERPEGSISTLTIQRTEQRDSAMYRCASSSLAGRTYNEQFFGPGTRLTVL.

The CDR3 region has the DNA TGCGCCAGCAGCCCCCGGGACAGGTACTCAGGTACGCAGTATTTT. Translated, it gives CASSPRDRYSGTQYF. V and J are TRBV4-1 and TRBJ2-3; 8 bases map to TRBD1. The V and J ends lost 4 bases and 8 bases, in that order; junction bases with no gene match: 11. Germline V gene sequence: CDR1 MGHRA, CDR2 YSYEKL. This CDR3 has 15 amino acids.

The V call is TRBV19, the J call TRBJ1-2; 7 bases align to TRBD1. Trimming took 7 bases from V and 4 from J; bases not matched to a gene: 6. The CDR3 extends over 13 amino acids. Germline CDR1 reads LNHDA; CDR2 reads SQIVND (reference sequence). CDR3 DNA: TGTGCCAGTACCAGAGACAGGGCCTATGGCTACACCTTC. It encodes CASTRDRAYGYTF.

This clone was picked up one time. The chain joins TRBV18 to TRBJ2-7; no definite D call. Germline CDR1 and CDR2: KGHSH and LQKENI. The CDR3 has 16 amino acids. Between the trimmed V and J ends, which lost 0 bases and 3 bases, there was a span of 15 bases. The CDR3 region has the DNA TGTGCCAGCTCACCACCGGGAAGGGCTACTGACTACGAGCAGTACTTC. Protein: CASSPPGRATDYEQYF.

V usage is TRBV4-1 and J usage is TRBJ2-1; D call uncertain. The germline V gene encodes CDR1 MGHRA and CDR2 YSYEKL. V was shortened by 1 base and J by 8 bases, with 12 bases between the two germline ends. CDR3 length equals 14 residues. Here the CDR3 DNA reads TGCGCCAGCAGCCAAGTGGGCAGACGGGATGAGCAGTTCTTC. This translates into CASSQVGRRDEQFF.

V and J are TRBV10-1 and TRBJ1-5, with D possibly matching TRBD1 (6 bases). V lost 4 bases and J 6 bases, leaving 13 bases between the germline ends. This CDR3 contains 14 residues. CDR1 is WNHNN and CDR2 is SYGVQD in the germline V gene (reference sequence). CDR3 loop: CASSASGEGQPQHF. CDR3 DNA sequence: TGCGCCAGCAGTGCTTCAGGGGAGGGTCAGCCCCAGCATTTT.

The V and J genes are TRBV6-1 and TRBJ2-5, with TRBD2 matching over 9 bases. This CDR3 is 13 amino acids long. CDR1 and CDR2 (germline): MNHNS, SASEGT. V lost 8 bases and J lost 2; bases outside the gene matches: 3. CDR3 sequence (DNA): TGTGCCAGCGAGACTAGCGGTCAAGAGACCCAGTACTTC. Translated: CASETSGQETQYF.

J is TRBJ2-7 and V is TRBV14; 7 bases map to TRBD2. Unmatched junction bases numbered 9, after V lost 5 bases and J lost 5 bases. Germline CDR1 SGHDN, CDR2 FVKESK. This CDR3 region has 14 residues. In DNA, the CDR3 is TGTGCCAGCAGCTCAAGGGACTATTACGACGAGCAGTACTTC. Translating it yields CASSSRDYYDEQYF. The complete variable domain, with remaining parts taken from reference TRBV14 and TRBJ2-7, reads EAGVTQFPSHSVIEKGQTVTLRCDPISGHDNLYWYRRVMGKEIKFLLHFVKESKQDESGMPNNRFLAERTGGTYSTLKVQPAELEDSGVYFCASSSRDYYDEQYFGPGTRLTVT.

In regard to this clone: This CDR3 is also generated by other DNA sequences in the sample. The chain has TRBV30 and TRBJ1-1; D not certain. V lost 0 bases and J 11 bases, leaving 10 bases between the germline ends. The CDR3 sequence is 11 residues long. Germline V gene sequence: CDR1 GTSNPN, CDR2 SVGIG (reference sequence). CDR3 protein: CAWSVQLNAFF. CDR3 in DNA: TGTGCCTGGAGTGTGCAGTTGAACGCTTTCTTT.

CDR3 region: CAISQREGRTDTQYF. For the CDR3, the DNA is TGTGCCATCAGTCAGCGGGAGGGACGCACAGATACGCAGTATTTT. The chain is built from TRBV10-3 and TRBJ2-3; 10 bases are shared with TRBD2. This CDR3 comprises 15 residues. The germline CDR1 and CDR2 sequences are ENHRY and SYGVKD. After removal of 5 bases from V and 1 base from J, the junction contained 3 bases not matched to a gene.

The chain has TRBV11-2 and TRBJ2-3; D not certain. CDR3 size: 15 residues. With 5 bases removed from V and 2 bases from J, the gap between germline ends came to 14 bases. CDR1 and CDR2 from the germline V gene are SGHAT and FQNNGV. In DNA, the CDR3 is TGTGCCAGCAGCGCGCTATTTAACCCCACAGATACGCAGTATTTT. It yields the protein CASSALFNPTDTQYF.

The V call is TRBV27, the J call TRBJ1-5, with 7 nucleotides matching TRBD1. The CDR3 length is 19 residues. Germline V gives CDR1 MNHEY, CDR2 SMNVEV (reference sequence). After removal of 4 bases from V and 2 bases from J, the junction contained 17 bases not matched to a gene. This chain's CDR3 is CASSWRTGKARGCNQPQHF. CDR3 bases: TGTGCCAGCAGTTGGAGGACAGGCAAAGCCCGCGGATGCAATCAGCCCCAGCATTTT.

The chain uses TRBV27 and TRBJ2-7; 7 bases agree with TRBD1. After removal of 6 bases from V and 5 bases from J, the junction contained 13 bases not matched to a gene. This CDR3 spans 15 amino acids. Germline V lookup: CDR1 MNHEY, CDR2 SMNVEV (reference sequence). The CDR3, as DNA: TGTGCCAGCAGCGACCGGGACAGATATCTCAACGAGCAGTACTTC. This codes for CASSDRDRYLNEQYF.